This T cell receptor (beta chain) was recorded in a study of T cells in tumors after PD-1 blockade. Points from the study as a whole: Clonal replacement, not reinvigoration, is suggested for expanded exhausted CD8+ clones after therapy.

Before and after PD-1 blockade, biopsies were collected from the same primary tumor site. Note on this clone: What it binds is unknown.

The CDR3 is 15 amino acids. V was pared by 7 bases and J by 4 bases, with 4 bases of the junction left unmatched. From germline, CDR1 is MNHEY and CDR2 SVGEGT. The repertoire was sequenced with immunoSEQ multiplex PCR; TCRdb's copy has only in-frame clones and lacks some. The profile shows roughly 12,000 clones, approximately 63% of them singletons. The source of this sequence is a human donor with basal cell carcinoma. J is TRBJ2-1 and V is TRBV6-2 or TRBV6-3; 13 bases fit TRBD2. Here the sequenced sample was tumor tissue, taken before anti-PD-1 treatment. The CDR3 DNA is TGTGCCAGCACCCCGGGACTAGCGGGATACAATGAGCAGTTCTTC. Its protein is CASTPGLAGYNEQFF.